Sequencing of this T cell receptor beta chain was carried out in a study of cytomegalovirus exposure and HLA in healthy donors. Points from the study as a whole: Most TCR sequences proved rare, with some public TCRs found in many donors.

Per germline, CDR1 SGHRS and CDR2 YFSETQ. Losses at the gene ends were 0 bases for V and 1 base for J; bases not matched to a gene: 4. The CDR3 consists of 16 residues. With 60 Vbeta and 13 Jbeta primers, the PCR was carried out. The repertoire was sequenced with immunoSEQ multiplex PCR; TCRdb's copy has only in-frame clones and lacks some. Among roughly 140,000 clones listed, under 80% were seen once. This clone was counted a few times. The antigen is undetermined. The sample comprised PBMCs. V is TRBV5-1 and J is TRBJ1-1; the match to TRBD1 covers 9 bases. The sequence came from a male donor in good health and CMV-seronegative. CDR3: CASSLAWDRANTEAFF. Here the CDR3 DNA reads TGCGCCAGCAGCTTGGCCTGGGACAGGGCGAACACTGAAGCTTTCTTT.